The clone carrying this T cell receptor beta chain has more than one count but fewer than ten. The antigen remains unidentified. This sample stems from a study of identical twins. Study outcomes and limitations: Models underestimated out-of-frame TCR alpha sharing in monozygotic twins. Weaker excess twin sharing was seen among beta out-of-frame sequences.

Template switching created a universal primer site, and the cDNA included unique molecular identifiers. TCRdb re-derived calls from the 5' RACE reads in MiXCR, one entry per CDR3 protein. Of around 680,000 distinct CDR3 sequences in the sample, approximately 9% were seen once. The sample also formed part of further work on yellow fever vaccine responses in identical twins.

The sequenced sample was PBMCs. This TCR was sampled from a woman aged 18-29 years in good health.

For the CDR3, the DNA is TGTGCCAGCAGTTCATCCCGGGACGGATTTTATACGCAGTATTTT. Its translation: CASSSSRDGFYTQYF. The chain has TRBV28 and TRBJ2-3; D tentatively reads TRBD1 or TRBD2 (5 bases each). The CDR3 covers 15 residues. Germline CDR1 and CDR2: MDHEN and SYDVKM. V lost 4 bases and J lost 7, with 18 bases in between.